This record looks at one TCR beta chain sequence and its context. The antigen it recognizes is unknown. No qualities accompany the bases; no much larger clone lies one base away. This sample was included in a study of T cells in Graves' hyperthyroidism and ophthalmopathy (dated by TCRdb to between 2017 and 2020). About the investigation overall: Peripheral blood was sampled at the time of initial diagnosis, prior to any treatment. TCR V-J signatures able to tell the groups apart were searched for in a discovery cohort of 100 or so patients, of whom 43 had Graves' ophthalmopathy and about 60 had stable Graves' hyperthyroidism. An independent validation cohort of about 20 hyperthyroidism patients and about 16 patients who later progressed to ophthalmopathy tested prospective prediction of ophthalmopathy. The roughly 100 discovery patients were divided at random into training and test sets in a 7:3 ratio. The study also compared thyroid tissue and blood T-cell repertoires from several Graves' hyperthyroidism patients. Once sampling was done, hyperthyroidism patients were given methimazole at a starting dose of 30 mg daily, whereas ophthalmopathy patients were given high-dose intravenous methylprednisolone. The paper describes TCR Vbeta CDR3 sequencing of about 140 peripheral blood samples, made up of 43 ophthalmopathy patients, approximately 73 hyperthyroidism patients and 17 progressor patients. Overall study outcomes, separate from this receptor: Most expanded thyroid clonotypes (frequency above 0.001) were also found in blood, which suggests that blood repertoires may mirror thyroid immune responses. In cross-validation, a model built on a 13 V-J signature told ophthalmopathy apart from stable hyperthyroidism with 87.88% sensitivity and about 81% specificity, and in testing the same model reached 80%/75%. Sample size was not statistically predetermined, and investigators were not blinded to group allocation. In validation, the model predicted progression to ophthalmopathy with 55% to 71% sensitivity and 72.22% specificity, a median of 6.5 months before onset.

V loses 3 bases at its end and J loses 6 bases; junction bases beyond the gene matches: 5. From the cysteine up to the phenylalanine, the CDR3 has a length of 16 residues. Just CDR3 DNA is preserved here, 48 bases in frame from base 1. The germline V gene supplies CDR1 KGHDR and CDR2 SFDVKD. Stable Graves' hyperthyroidism was defined as no progression to ophthalmopathy during 18 months of follow-up. Hyperthyroidism patients were newly diagnosed, had a disease duration of under 2 months, and were aged 18 to 65 years. Exclusion was applied to patients with uncontrolled infections, other autoimmune diseases, pregnancy or lactation. Diagnoses were established on the basis of clinical symptoms, serum thyroxine and TRAb, thyroid ultrasound, and orbital computed tomography. Ficoll-Paque density gradient centrifugation was used to isolate PBMCs from 10 ml of fresh peripheral blood. Total RNA was extracted with Trizol reagent, and quality was checked on an Agilent 2100 Bioanalyzer.

TCR beta CDR3 regions were amplified from RNA transcripts. A first-round RT-PCR of the TCR CDR3 used the HTBI primer set with the Qiagen OneStep RT-PCR kit. Libraries were constructed in a second round of multiplex PCR, after which size selection and purification were performed. Paired-end sequencing of the libraries was performed with 100 bp reads on an Illumina HiSeq2000. The source study handled its data this way. Raw data were processed with SOAPnuke, discarding reads with adapters, uncalled bases, mean Phred below 15, or no exact constant-primer or identifier match. COPE v1.2.5 was used to merge high-quality paired reads, and clonotypes were defined as unique nucleotide sequences. MiTCR v1.1 was used to align clonotypes to the IMGT TRBV, TRBD and TRBJ reference segments. Only V-J combinations with frequency above 0.0001, covering roughly 99% of repertoires, were analysed. The TCS score was defined as F50 (clonal expansion) divided by E x V (chaos), with BLOSUM62-based TCRdist calculated between CDR3 peptides within each V-J. Welch's t-statistics and random forest reduced around 550 V-J features to fewer than 15, which were used in a naive Bayes classifier (R e1071). TCRdb handled the public reads itself, with Q25 trimming in fastp and clone calling in MiXCR, and kept productive beta chains. Each CDR3 protein gets just one entry, which takes the most common genes and DNA from the rows behind it. These V and J calls originate from TCRdb's pipeline instead of the authors' own analysis. The table for this sample lists fewer than 650,000 distinct CDR3 sequences; around 15% of them were counted only once. The ten largest clones represent approximately 15% of the sample.

The chain is assembled from TRBV24-1 and TRBJ1-5, with 12 central nucleotides matching TRBD1. The sequenced material came from blood. This TCR came from a woman aged 40 to 50 with Graves' hyperthyroidism. The DNA sequence follows: TGTGCCACCAGTGATGTGGGACAGGGGGCCGCTCAGCCCCAGCATTTT. It translates as CATSDVGQGAAQPQHF.